A single sample gave rise to the 21 T cell receptor beta chains below, sequenced in a study of Graves' ophthalmopathy and Graves' hyperthyroidism. RNA transcripts served as template for amplifying TCR beta CDR3 sequences. First-round RT-PCR relied on HTBI primers, and a second-round multiplex PCR came next. One entry per CDR3 protein, called by TCRdb with MiXCR from the multiplex PCR reads. This table holds about 410,000 distinct CDR3 sequences, 15% to 20% found once. The sample consisted of peripheral blood. The origin of the receptors is a woman aged 18-29 years with Graves' ophthalmopathy.

This clonotype was counted at least ten times. The chain combines TRBV11-3 with TRBJ2-7; no firm D call. The CDR3 length is 15 residues. V lost 5 bases and J lost 5, with 19 bases in between. From germline, CDR1 is SGHNT and CDR2 YENEEA. The CDR3 DNA is TGTGCCAGCAGCCCGCGAGGCTCCCCCACCCACGAGCAGTACTTC. Translating gives CASSPRGSPTHEQYF.

V gene TRBV30 combines with J gene TRBJ1-1; tentatively, D is TRBD1 (5 bases). Looked up from germline, CDR1 is GTSNPN and CDR2 is SVGIG (reference sequence). The CDR3 loop spans 11 amino acids. Deletions cut 4 bases from V and 8 bases from J, with 11 bases between. For the CDR3, the DNA is TGTGCCTGGACCGGAGGGGTGGAAGCTTTCTTT. Its protein is CAWTGGVEAFF.

This clonotype was picked up many times. The chain has TRBV5-1 and TRBJ2-3; 8 bases agree with TRBD2. This CDR3 spans 20 amino acids. V lost 0 bases, J lost 0 bases, and 15 bases stayed unmatched. From germline, CDR1 is SGHRS and CDR2 YFSETQ. The CDR3 region has the DNA TGCGCCAGCAGCTTGGGCGGTATCGAGCGGGGGAGATCTAGCACAGATACGCAGTATTTT. Amino acids: CASSLGGIERGRSSTDTQYF.

Ten or more counts support this clonotype. This chain joins TRBV6-2 or TRBV6-3 and TRBJ1-5; TRBD1 agrees at 7 bases. The CDR3 is made up of 15 amino acids. Per the germline V gene, CDR1 is MNHEY and CDR2 is SVGEGT. V was pared by 7 bases and J by 0 bases, with 6 bases of the junction left unmatched. The CDR3 nucleotides read TGTGCCAGCACCCAGGGGGGTTATAGCAATCAGCCCCAGCATTTT. Translation: CASTQGGYSNQPQHF.

This clonotype appeared a few times. The chain recombines TRBV18 with TRBJ1-1; D is undetermined. Germline CDR1 and CDR2: KGHSH and LQKENI. This CDR3 comprises 19 residues. V was pared by 1 base and J by 0 bases, with 21 bases between. CDR3 bases: TGTGCCAGCTCACCACTCCCCCCAGGACCGATTGTTATGAACACTGAAGCTTTCTTT. Protein product: CASSPLPPGPIVMNTEAFF.

The rearrangement joins TRBV9 to TRBJ1-5, with D unclear. Germline CDR1 SGDLS, CDR2 YYNGEE. The CDR3 loop spans 14 amino acids. The V end lost 0 bases, the J end lost 3 bases, and 7 bases lay between the germline ends. The CDR3 DNA follows: TGTGCCAGCAGCGTAGGGGCAGTCAATCAGCCCCAGCATTTT. It codes for CASSVGAVNQPQHF.

Ten or more counts support this clonotype. The CDR3 nucleotides are TGTGCCAGCAGTTACTCGGGGCAGGTCAAAAACATTCAGTACTTC. Protein: CASSYSGQVKNIQYF. The V and J genes are TRBV6-5 and TRBJ2-4, with D possibly being TRBD1 (5 bases). The germline V gene encodes CDR1 MNHEY and CDR2 SVGAGI. The length of the CDR3 is 15 residues. Trimming pared 0 bases from V and 3 bases from J, leaving 9 bases between.

This clonotype was counted ten times or more. The gene calls are TRBV30 and TRBJ2-7; TRBD2 aligns across 13 bases. CDR3 size: 14 residues. Looked up from germline, CDR1 is GTSNPN and CDR2 is SVGIG (reference sequence). V lost 0 bases, J lost 7 bases, and 3 bases stayed unmatched. The CDR3 protein is CAWSVPTSGREQYF. DNA of the CDR3: TGTGCCTGGAGTGTACCGACTAGCGGGAGGGAGCAGTACTTC.

This clonotype was seen at least ten times. The J gene is TRBJ1-5, the V gene TRBV28, with 8 bases that match TRBD1. This CDR3 comprises 13 residues. V shed 6 bases, J shed 15 bases, and the junction held 13 bases outside the gene matches. Germline V gene lookup returns CDR1 MDHEN and CDR2 SYDVKM. CDR3 DNA sequence: TGTGCCAGCAGCCCGGGACAGGCCGGAATTGGGCATTTT. The encoded protein is CASSPGQAGIGHF.

This clonotype was counted a few times. This may come from a read error, since a much larger clone is one base off. The chain joins TRBV5-1 to TRBJ2-7; 7 positions match TRBD1. The germline CDR1 and CDR2 sequences are SGHRS and YFSETQ. V lost 7 bases to trimming and J lost 3 bases; unmatched junction nucleotides: 16. The CDR3 runs to 16 residues. DNA for the CDR3: TGCGCCAGCTCTAAAAAAATTGGGACAGTTGGCTACGAGCAGTACTTC. Protein product: CASSKKIGTVGYEQYF.

The chain carries TRBV6-2 or TRBV6-3 and TRBJ2-7; TRBD2 might be the D (5 bases). With 5 bases removed from V and 0 bases from J, the gap between germline ends came to 11 bases. Germline V gives CDR1 MNHEY, CDR2 SVGEGT. The CDR3 spans 14 residues. As DNA, the CDR3 is TGTGCCAGCAGTCCCGCCGGGGTCTCCTACGAGCAGTACTTC. This translates into CASSPAGVSYEQYF.

Ten or more counts support this clonotype. CDR3 coding DNA: TGTGCCAGCAGCTTATTCGCAGGACAGAATAATTCACCCCTCCACTTT. Its protein product is CASSLFAGQNNSPLHF. The V gene is TRBV7-2, the J gene TRBJ1-6, with TRBD1 as a possible D gene (6 bases). This CDR3 spans 16 amino acids. Germline CDR1 and CDR2: SGHTA and FQGNSA. V dropped 2 bases and J dropped 5 bases, with 13 bases sitting between them.

This clonotype was counted many times. The gene calls are TRBV27 and TRBJ1-5; D might be TRBD1 (6 bases). The germline V gene has CDR1 MNHEY and CDR2 SMNVEV (reference sequence). Trimming removed 5 bases from V and 1 base from J, with 9 bases in between. The CDR3 length is 14 residues. CDR3 sequence: CASSPGASNQPQHF. CDR3 coding DNA: TGTGCCAGCAGTCCAGGGGCAAGCAATCAGCCCCAGCATTTT.

The table lists this clonotype with many counts. V is TRBV29-1 and J is TRBJ1-5, with TRBD1 matching 7 bases. After removal of 6 bases from V and 6 bases from J, the junction contained 8 bases not matched to a gene. In germline, CDR1 is SQVTM, CDR2 ANQGSEA. The CDR3 runs to 13 residues. As DNA, the CDR3 is TGCAGCGTCACCGACAGGGATGGTCAGCCCCAGCATTTT. This gives the protein CSVTDRDGQPQHF.

This clonotype was counted ten times or more. V is TRBV3-1 and J is TRBJ1-1, with D perhaps TRBD1 (5 bases). Germline V gives CDR1 LGHDT, CDR2 YNNKEL (reference sequence). V was trimmed by 7 bases and J by 4 bases, leaving 10 bases between them. The CDR3 runs to 12 residues. CDR3 in amino acids: CASNSGGTEAFF. The CDR3 DNA sequence: TGTGCCAGCAATAGCGGGGGCACTGAAGCTTTCTTT. Together with reference TRBV3-1 and TRBJ1-1, the CDR3 gives the full variable domain: DTAVSQTPKYLVTQMGNDKSIKCEQNLGHDTMYWYKQDSKKFLKIMFSYNNKELIINETVPNRFSPKSPDKAHLNLHINSLELGDSAVYFCASNSGGTEAFFGQGTRLTVV.

This clonotype came up many times. This chain links TRBV7-2 with TRBJ1-6; tentative D call: TRBD1 (5 bases). The CDR3 is made up of 13 amino acids. CDR1 and CDR2 (germline): SGHTA, FQGNSA. V lost 6 bases to trimming and J lost 9 bases, with 12 bases between them. Written as DNA, the CDR3 is TGTGCCAGCAGGGGGCGAGATGGTTCACCCCTCCACTTT. This translates into CASRGRDGSPLHF.

The chain is built from TRBV28 and TRBJ2-7; D is undetermined. This CDR3 comprises 11 residues. Per the germline V gene, CDR1 is MDHEN and CDR2 is SYDVKM. V was clipped by 7 bases and J by 3 bases, with 7 bases between them. CDR3 loop: CASTADYEQYF. CDR3 nucleotide sequence: TGTGCCAGCACGGCCGACTACGAGCAGTACTTC.

In its sample, this clonotype was seen many times. The V gene is TRBV30, the J gene TRBJ2-7; possibly TRBD1 or TRBD2 for D (5 bases each). This CDR3 is built from 11 residues. Trimming shortened V by 6 bases and J by 7 bases, and 13 bases separated the two germline ends. Germline V lookup: CDR1 GTSNPN, CDR2 SVGIG (reference sequence). The CDR3 sequence: CACSTEGEQYF. CDR3 bases: TGTGCCTGTTCGACAGAGGGGGAGCAGTACTTC.

In its sample, this clonotype was seen many times. The gene calls are TRBV2 and TRBJ1-1; 12 bases are a match to TRBD1. The CDR3 consists of 14 residues. Per the germline V gene, CDR1 is SNHLY and CDR2 is FYNNEI. V lost 6 bases and J lost 10; bases outside the gene matches: 9. The CDR3 DNA follows: TGTGCCAGCAGGGGGGACAGGGGGCCTGGGGGAGCTTTCTTT. Translated, it gives CASRGDRGPGGAFF.

This chain connects TRBV19 to TRBJ1-5; 11 bases align to TRBD1. CDR3 length equals 15 residues. Losses at the gene ends were 2 bases for V and 6 bases for J; bases not matched to a gene: 3. Germline CDR1 and CDR2: LNHDA and SQIVND (reference sequence). DNA for the CDR3: TGTGCCAGTAGTATACCCGGGACAGGGGGTCAGCCCCAGCATTTT. Its translation is CASSIPGTGGQPQHF.

This clonotype was observed many times. The DNA for the CDR3 is TGTGCCACCAGCAGACCGGGACTAGCTCAAGAGACCCAGTACTTC. Translation gives CATSRPGLAQETQYF. The V call is TRBV15, the J call TRBJ2-5; 9 bases are shared with TRBD2. Germline CDR1 is LNHNV and CDR2 is YYDKDF (reference sequence). V gave up 2 bases and J gave up 2 bases; unmatched junction bases: 3. The CDR3 is 15 amino acids.